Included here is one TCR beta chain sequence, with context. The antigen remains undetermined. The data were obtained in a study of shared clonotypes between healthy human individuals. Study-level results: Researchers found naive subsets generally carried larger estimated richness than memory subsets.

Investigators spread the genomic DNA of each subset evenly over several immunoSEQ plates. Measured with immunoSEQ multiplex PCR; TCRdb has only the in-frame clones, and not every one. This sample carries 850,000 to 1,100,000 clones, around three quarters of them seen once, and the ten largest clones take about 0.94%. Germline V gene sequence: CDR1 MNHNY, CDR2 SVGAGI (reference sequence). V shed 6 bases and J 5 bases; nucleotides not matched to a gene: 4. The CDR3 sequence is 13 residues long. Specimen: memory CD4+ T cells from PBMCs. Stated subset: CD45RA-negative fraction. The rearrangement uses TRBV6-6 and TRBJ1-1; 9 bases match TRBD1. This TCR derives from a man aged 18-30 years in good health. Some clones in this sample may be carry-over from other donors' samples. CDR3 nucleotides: TGTGCCAGCAGAGGACAGGGGTGGACTGAAGCTTTCTTT. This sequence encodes CASRGQGWTEAFF.